This T cell receptor (beta chain) was captured in a study of spatial heterogeneity in lung cancer. TCRdb passed the 5' RACE reads through MiXCR, listing each CDR3 protein once. Of fewer than 15,000 distinct CDR3 sequences detected, 3.9% appear once; the ten largest clones hold under 55%. This clonotype was detected a few times. Within a library made for alpha chains, this beta chain is off target, and its count is uninformative. The CDR3 totals 16 residues. Trimming left V 3 bases short and J 9 bases short, with 23 bases between. Germline CDR1 is KGHSH and CDR2 is LQKENI. Noted time point: sample taken at primary tumor resection. Sequencing covered unsorted whole RNA taken from tumor, nontumor lung or frozen PBMC.

This TCR was recovered from a male donor with early-stage non-small cell lung cancer. The V and J genes are TRBV18 and TRBJ1-2, with D possibly matching TRBD1 (5 bases). Source: PBMCs, taken at surgery. CDR3 in DNA: TGTGCCAGCTCACCCTCGACAGAATCGGGCGCATTGCGCTACACCTTC. It encodes CASSPSTESGALRYTF.